Here is one TCR beta chain with its context. The sample comes from a study of PD-1 blockade in classical Hodgkin lymphoma. Study summary: Patients received nivolumab 3 mg/kg intravenously every 2 weeks.

Clones were read by immunoSEQ multiplex PCR, and TCRdb kept only the in-frame ones, dropping some. This table holds roughly 150,000 clones, nearly 80% found once. Relapses following autologous stem cell transplantation were seen in all patients, with brentuximab vedotin exposure varying. The V gene lost 6 bases and the J gene lost 6 bases, with 18 bases spanning the gap. The CDR3 has 15 amino acids. Germline values: CDR1 MNHNS, CDR2 SASEGT. Specimen: peripheral blood mononuclear cells (PBMCs), collected before the second cycle of nivolumab. The V gene is TRBV6-1, the J gene TRBJ1-5; D is unresolved. The clonotype comes from a human donor with classical Hodgkin lymphoma. CDR3 sequence: CASSSNFLFGQPQHF. DNA of the CDR3: TGTGCCAGCAGCTCCAATTTCCTTTTCGGTCAGCCCCAGCATTTT.